A single sample is the source of the 32 T cell receptor beta chains below, sequenced in a study of blood T cells in healthy people across ages. A second PCR of 7 to 11 cycles used a sample-barcoded 5' primer and a J-beta primer mix. TCRdb analysed the 5' RACE reads with MiXCR anew, one entry per CDR3 protein. Of some 1.5 million distinct CDR3 sequences listed, about 30% are singletons. The specimen sequenced was blood. The receptors shown here come from a woman younger than 45 in good health.

As for this clonotype: This may be a read error: a much more frequent sequence differs by one nucleotide. The chain is built from TRBV9 and TRBJ2-6; D could derive from TRBD1 or TRBD2 (6 bases each). The CDR3 spans 16 residues. The germline CDR1 and CDR2 sequences are SGDLS and YYNGEE. CDR3: CASSAWGAAGANVRTF. CDR3 nucleotides: TGTGCCAGCAGCGCTTGGGGGGCGGCTGGGGCCAACGTCCGGACTTTC.

The V gene is TRBV20-1, the J gene TRBJ2-7; 8 bases match TRBD2. The germline V gene encodes CDR1 DFQATT and CDR2 SNEGSKA (reference sequence). The CDR3 has 14 residues. The J segment lost 4 bases and the V segment lost 4 bases, leaving 9 bases of the junction unmatched. The CDR3 bases are TGCAGTGCTATTTCCGGGAGGGCCGGTTACGAGCAGTACTTC. This gives the protein CSAISGRAGYEQYF.

V gene TRBV29-1 combines with J gene TRBJ2-1, with TRBD2 as a possible D gene (7 bases). This CDR3 is built from 14 residues. Trimming shortened V by 0 bases and J by 10 bases, and 16 bases separated the two germline ends. CDR1 SQVTM and CDR2 ANQGSEA come from the germline V gene. CDR3 sequence reads: CSVEERGASGEQFF. CDR3 in DNA: TGCAGCGTTGAAGAACGGGGGGCGAGTGGGGAGCAGTTCTTC.

The gene calls are TRBV7-6 and TRBJ2-2; the D gene could be TRBD1 or TRBD2 (5 bases each). CDR3 length equals 15 residues. The germline V and J ends were trimmed by 5 bases and 4 bases, with 14 bases remaining between them. Per germline, CDR1 SGHVS and CDR2 FNYEAQ. CDR3 in amino acids: CASSPGTELTGELFF. CDR3 DNA: TGTGCCAGCAGCCCCGGGACGGAGCTCACCGGGGAGCTGTTTTTT.

The chain carries TRBV27 and TRBJ1-2; D is ambiguous. The CDR3 contains 18 residues. CDR1 MNHEY and CDR2 SMNVEV come from the germline V gene (reference sequence). V lost 2 bases and J lost 6, with 25 bases in between. CDR3 region: CASSLSSIIPVGEHGYTF. CDR3 nucleotide sequence: TGTGCCAGCAGTTTAAGTAGTATTATTCCAGTCGGGGAACATGGCTACACCTTC.

This clonotype has a handful of counts. The genes are TRBV19 and TRBJ1-5; D gene unclear. The length of the CDR3 is 15 residues. Germline values: CDR1 LNHDA, CDR2 SQIVND (reference sequence). With 3 bases removed from V and 3 bases from J, the gap between germline ends came to 12 bases. DNA of the CDR3: TGTGCCAGTAGTATGTCGGTAAGAAACAATCAGCCCCAGCATTTT. As protein: CASSMSVRNNQPQHF.

CDR3 nucleotides: TGTGCCAGCTCACCACCGACGGCGCAGGATGATACGCAGTATTTT. The encoded protein is CASSPPTAQDDTQYF. The V and J genes are TRBV18 and TRBJ2-3; D call uncertain. The length of the CDR3 is 15 residues. The germline CDR1 and CDR2 sequences are KGHSH and LQKENI. Trimming removed 0 bases at V and 6 bases at J, with 13 bases between.

The V call is TRBV14, the J call TRBJ2-3; 8 bases match TRBD2. Germline assignment: CDR1 SGHDN and CDR2 FVKESK. The CDR3 has 20 amino acids. Trimming took 0 bases from V and 5 from J; bases not matched to a gene: 19. Written as DNA, the CDR3 is TGTGCCAGCAGCCAAGAAGAGTCCCCGGGCGGGGGGCAGGTTAGAGATACGCAGTATTTT. Translating it yields CASSQEESPGGGQVRDTQYF.

The table lists this clonotype with a few counts. V gene TRBV6-1 combines with J gene TRBJ2-7; 9 positions agree with TRBD1. CDR1 MNHNS and CDR2 SASEGT come from the germline V gene. V shed 9 bases, J shed 4 bases, and the junction held 4 bases outside the gene matches. The CDR3 runs 12 residues. The DNA for the CDR3 is TGTGCCAGTCGGGACAGGGTATACGAGCAGTACTTC. Translating gives CASRDRVYEQYF.

The table lists this clonotype with a few counts. In DNA, the CDR3 is TGTGCCAGCAGCTACGCGGGACTTTCCTACAATGAGCAGTTCTTC. Translating it yields CASSYAGLSYNEQFF. The rearrangement uses TRBV7-2 and TRBJ2-1, with D perhaps matching TRBD2 (6 bases). The germline V gene has CDR1 SGHTA and CDR2 FQGNSA. The CDR3 has 15 amino acids. V was trimmed by 4 bases and J by 1 base, leaving 11 bases between them.

This clonotype showed up just a few times. This rearrangement joins TRBV9 to TRBJ2-7, with D tentatively TRBD1 (7 bases). In germline, CDR1 is SGDLS, CDR2 YYNGEE. This CDR3 comprises 16 residues. V lost 2 bases, J lost 6 bases, and 21 bases lay in between. CDR3 region: CASSVTDRVLAGEQYF. The CDR3 DNA is TGTGCCAGCAGCGTGACCGACAGGGTACTAGCTGGCGAGCAGTACTTC. Filled out from reference TRBV9 and TRBJ2-7, the complete variable domain reads DSGVTQTPKHLITATGQRVTLRCSPRSGDLSVYWYQQSLDQGLQFLIQYYNGEERAKGNILERFSAQQFPDLHSELNLSSLELGDSALYFCASSVTDRVLAGEQYFGPGTRLTVT.

The table lists this clonotype with many counts. The chain links TRBV6-5 to TRBJ2-5, with 8 bases lining up with TRBD1. J was trimmed by 4 bases and V by 4 bases; bases with no gene match: 8. CDR1 and CDR2 (germline): MNHEY, SVGAGI. The CDR3 extends over 15 amino acids. CDR3 bases: TGTGCCAGCAGTTCCGGACAGGGCGTAAGAGAGACCCAGTACTTC. Translation: CASSSGQGVRETQYF.

This clonotype has a handful of counts. This rearrangement joins TRBV7-8 to TRBJ1-3; the D gene is possibly TRBD1 (5 bases). CDR1 and CDR2 (germline): SGHVS, FQNEAQ. Trimming took off 0 bases at V and 0 bases at J, with 15 bases between the two ends. The CDR3 spans 18 residues. CDR3 protein: CASSLAGDHTNSGNTIYF. The DNA for the CDR3 is TGTGCCAGCAGCTTAGCAGGGGACCACACTAACTCTGGAAACACCATATATTTT.

The sample holds a few counts of this clonotype. The rearrangement uses TRBV7-9 and TRBJ2-1; 7 nucleotides agree with TRBD2. The length of the CDR3 is 15 residues. V lost 8 bases and J lost 2; bases outside the gene matches: 9. CDR1 is SEHNR and CDR2 is FQNEAQ in the germline V gene (reference sequence). The CDR3 loop is CASLAGRSTYNEQFF. The DNA of the CDR3 is TGTGCCAGCCTGGCCGGGAGGTCGACCTACAATGAGCAGTTCTTC.

The chain carries TRBV20-1 and TRBJ2-3; perhaps TRBD2 as D (6 bases). CDR3 size: 13 residues. CDR1 and CDR2 (germline): DFQATT, SNEGSKA (reference sequence). CDR3 protein: CSATRGRTDTQYF. CDR3 bases: TGCAGCGCGACGCGGGGACGCACAGATACGCAGTATTTT.

This clonotype appeared a few times. CDR3 sequence: CASSLGATSGEQIYNEQFF. CDR3 nucleotides: TGTGCCAGCAGCCTGGGGGCGACTAGCGGGGAGCAAATATACAATGAGCAGTTCTTC. This chain uses TRBV11-2 with TRBJ2-1, with 11 nucleotides matching TRBD2. With V trimmed by 5 bases and J by 4 bases, 16 bases remained unmatched. The CDR3 length is 19 residues. CDR1 and CDR2 (germline): SGHAT, FQNNGV.

This clonotype was picked up many times. J is TRBJ2-6 and V is TRBV5-1; D is undetermined. V lost 0 bases and J lost 0, with 1 base in between. The CDR3 extends over 14 amino acids. Per germline, CDR1 SGHRS and CDR2 YFSETQ. CDR3 region: CASSLVSGANVLTF. In DNA, the CDR3 is TGCGCCAGCAGCTTGGTCTCTGGGGCCAACGTCCTGACTTTC.

This clonotype appeared many times. The chain links TRBV12-3 or TRBV12-4 to TRBJ2-6; D gene unclear. Trimming took off 0 bases at V and 2 bases at J, with 14 bases between the two ends. The CDR3 loop spans 18 amino acids. The CDR3 region is CASSLALRPGTGANVLTF. In nucleotides, the CDR3 is TGTGCCAGCAGTTTAGCGCTCAGACCGGGCACTGGGGCCAACGTCCTGACTTTC.

At least ten counts were recorded for this clonotype. The rearrangement joins TRBV12-3 or TRBV12-4 to TRBJ2-1; possible D gene TRBD1, 5 bases. Trimming took off 5 bases at V and 8 bases at J, with 22 bases between the two ends. CDR3 size: 16 residues. The CDR3 region is CASSPILTFLGDEQFF. CDR3 coding DNA: TGTGCCAGCAGTCCAATCCTAACCTTCCTAGGGGATGAGCAGTTCTTC.

This chain uses TRBV2 with TRBJ1-1, with D hard to call. V gave up 3 bases and J gave up 4 bases, with 18 bases separating them. Germline CDR1 is SNHLY and CDR2 is FYNNEI. The CDR3 loop spans 16 amino acids. The CDR3 here is CASSEKWGLGSTEAFF. CDR3 DNA: TGTGCCAGCAGTGAGAAATGGGGTCTGGGGAGCACTGAAGCTTTCTTT.

This chain uses TRBV20-1 with TRBJ2-7; a weak D match, TRBD2 (6 bases). Gene TRBJ2-5 matches the end of the DNA better, so the J call may be wrong. The germline gives CDR1 DFQATT, CDR2 SNEGSKA (reference sequence). This CDR3 spans 12 amino acids. In DNA form, the CDR3 reads TGCAGTGTCTTGACGGGAGTGGAGACCCAGTACTTC. This codes for CSVLTGVETQYF.

There are a few counts of this clonotype. The V call is TRBV4-1, the J call TRBJ2-1; possible D gene TRBD2, 5 bases. Trimming removed 4 bases from V and 5 bases from J, with 15 bases in between. The germline CDR1 and CDR2 sequences are MGHRA and YSYEKL. This CDR3 is built from 15 residues. In DNA form, the CDR3 reads TGCGCCAGCAGCCGGAACGGGGTGCAGAACAATGAGCAGTTCTTC. Translation gives CASSRNGVQNNEQFF.

The table lists this clonotype with many counts. The chain uses TRBV5-1 and TRBJ1-6; no clear D. The CDR3 runs 13 residues. Germline-derived CDR1 and CDR2 are SGHRS and YFSETQ. The V end was cut by 0 bases, the J end by 5 bases, with 3 bases between. The CDR3 region is CASSLDHNSPLHF. The CDR3 DNA is TGCGCCAGCAGCTTGGATCATAATTCACCCCTCCACTTT. Based on the CDR3 plus reference TRBV5-1 and TRBJ1-6, the full variable domain is KAGVTQTPRYLIKTRGQQVTLSCSPISGHRSVSWYQQTPGQGLQFLFEYFSETQRNKGNFPGRFSGRQFSNSRSEMNVSTLELGDSALYLCASSLDHNSPLHFGNGTRLTVT.

This clonotype was recorded many times. The CDR3 nucleotides read TGTGCCAGCAGCACAACTAGGTCTGGGGCCAACGTCCTGACTTTC. Translating it yields CASSTTRSGANVLTF. The chain uses TRBV7-8 and TRBJ2-6; possibly TRBD2 for D (5 bases). V was pared by 5 bases and J by 1 base, with 9 bases between. The CDR3 spans 15 residues. The germline V gene has CDR1 SGHVS and CDR2 FQNEAQ.

This clonotype has only a few counts. The CDR3 nucleotides read TGTGCCAGCAGCGGAAAGACTAGCTCCTACAATGAGCAGTTCTTC. Its translation is CASSGKTSSYNEQFF. The rearrangement joins TRBV9 to TRBJ2-1, with D tentatively TRBD2 (6 bases). Trimming cost V 3 bases and J 0 bases, with 10 bases left between them. Germline CDR1 reads SGDLS; CDR2 reads YYNGEE. The CDR3 has 15 amino acids.

The table lists this clonotype with a few counts. A clone one base away is much larger, so this may be a read error. The gene calls are TRBV6-5 and TRBJ2-4; D might be TRBD1 or TRBD2, each matching 5 bases. V gave up 7 bases and J gave up 5 bases, with 12 bases separating them. Germline loops: CDR1 MNHEY, CDR2 SVGAGI. This CDR3 has 13 residues. The CDR3 DNA sequence: TGTGCCAGCATCGACGGGACCCAAAACATTCAGTACTTC. It is translated as CASIDGTQNIQYF.

The chain carries TRBV28 and TRBJ1-2; D is possibly TRBD1 (5 bases). Germline CDR1 and CDR2: MDHEN and SYDVKM. Deletions cut 5 bases from V and 6 bases from J, with 16 bases between. This CDR3 comprises 14 residues. The CDR3 region has the DNA TGTGCCAGCAGTCCCCCGGGGCAAGTCGATGGCTACACCTTC. Its protein is CASSPPGQVDGYTF.

There are a few counts of this clonotype. The chain is built from TRBV19 and TRBJ1-1; perhaps TRBD1 as D (5 bases). The CDR3 covers 14 residues. V was pared by 5 bases and J by 4 bases, with 14 bases between. Germline-derived CDR1 and CDR2 are LNHDA and SQIVND (reference sequence). The CDR3 loop reads CASSSPGGSTEAFF. In nucleotides, the CDR3 is TGTGCCAGTAGTTCCCCCGGGGGGAGCACTGAAGCTTTCTTT.

This clonotype has more than one count but fewer than ten. The rearrangement joins TRBV7-2 to TRBJ1-2; 8 positions agree with TRBD1. The germline CDR1 and CDR2 sequences are SGHTA and FQGNSA. This CDR3 is built from 15 residues. Losses at the gene ends were 5 bases for V and 5 bases for J; bases not matched to a gene: 10. For the CDR3, the DNA is TGTGCCAGCAGCCTCGACCCGGGACAGGTATATGGCTACACCTTC. As protein: CASSLDPGQVYGYTF.

The chain has TRBV9 and TRBJ2-1; D is uncertain. Germline lookup yields CDR1 SGDLS and CDR2 YYNGEE. The V and J ends lost 0 bases and 0 bases respectively, with 10 bases between them. The CDR3 loop spans 16 amino acids. The CDR3, as DNA: TGTGCCAGCAGCGTAGTGTCCTCCAGCTCCTACAATGAGCAGTTCTTC. It translates to CASSVVSSSSYNEQFF.

The sample holds a few counts of this clonotype. The gene calls are TRBV10-1 and TRBJ2-5; D perhaps matches TRBD2 (5 bases). Germline loops: CDR1 WNHNN, CDR2 SYGVQD (reference sequence). V lost 5 bases and J 5 bases, leaving 18 bases between the germline ends. The CDR3 length is 15 residues. Written as DNA, the CDR3 is TGCGCCAGCAGTCCCCACCGTGGACTGCGGGAGACCCAGTACTTC. This codes for CASSPHRGLRETQYF.

This clonotype appeared a single time. The chain employs TRBV12-3 or TRBV12-4 and TRBJ2-6; 10 nucleotides agree with TRBD1. CDR3 length: 16 residues. Losses at the gene ends were 5 bases for V and 3 bases for J; bases not matched to a gene: 4. CDR3 amino acids: CASSPGTGVGANVLTF. CDR3 nucleotide sequence: TGTGCCAGCAGTCCCGGGACAGGGGTTGGGGCCAACGTCCTGACTTTC.